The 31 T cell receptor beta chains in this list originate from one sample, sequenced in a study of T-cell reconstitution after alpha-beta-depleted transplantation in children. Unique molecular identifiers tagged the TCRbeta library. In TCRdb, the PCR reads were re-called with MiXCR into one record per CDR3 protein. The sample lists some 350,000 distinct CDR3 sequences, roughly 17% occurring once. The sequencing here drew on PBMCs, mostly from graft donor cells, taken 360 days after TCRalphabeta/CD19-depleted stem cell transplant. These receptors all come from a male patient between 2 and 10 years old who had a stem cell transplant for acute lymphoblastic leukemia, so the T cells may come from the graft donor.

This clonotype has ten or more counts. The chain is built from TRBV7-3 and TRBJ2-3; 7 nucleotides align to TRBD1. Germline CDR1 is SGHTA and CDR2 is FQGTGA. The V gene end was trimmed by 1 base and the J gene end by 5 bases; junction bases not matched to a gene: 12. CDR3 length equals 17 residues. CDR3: CASSLNHRGQHLDTQYF. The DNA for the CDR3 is TGTGCCAGCAGCTTAAATCACAGGGGCCAACATCTAGATACGCAGTATTTT. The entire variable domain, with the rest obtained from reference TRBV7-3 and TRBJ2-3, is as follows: GAGVSQTPSNKVTEKGKYVELRCDPISGHTALYWYRQSLGQGPEFLIYFQGTGAADDSGLPNDRFFAVRPEGSVSTLKIQRTERGDSAVYLCASSLNHRGQHLDTQYFGPGTRLTVL.

CDR3 nucleotides: TGCGCCAGCAGCCAAGGGCCTCAGGGCGTCCAGTACTTC. It encodes CASSQGPQGVQYF. The chain couples TRBV4-3 to TRBJ2-5; possibly TRBD1 for D (5 bases). CDR1 and CDR2 (germline): LGHNA, YSLEER. CDR3 length: 13 residues. V shed 1 base and J shed 10 bases, with 13 bases lying between them.

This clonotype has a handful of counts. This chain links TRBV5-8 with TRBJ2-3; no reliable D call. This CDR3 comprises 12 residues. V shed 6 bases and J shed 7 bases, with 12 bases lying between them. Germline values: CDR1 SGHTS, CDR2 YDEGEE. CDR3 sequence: CASTVRVNTQYF. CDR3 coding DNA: TGTGCCAGCACCGTCCGGGTCAATACGCAGTATTTT. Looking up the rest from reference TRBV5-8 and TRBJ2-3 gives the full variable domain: EAGVTQSPTHLIKTRGQQATLRCSPISGHTSVYWYQQALGLGLQFLLWYDEGEERNRGNFPPRFSGRQFPNYSSELNVNALELEDSALYLCASTVRVNTQYFGPGTRLTVL.

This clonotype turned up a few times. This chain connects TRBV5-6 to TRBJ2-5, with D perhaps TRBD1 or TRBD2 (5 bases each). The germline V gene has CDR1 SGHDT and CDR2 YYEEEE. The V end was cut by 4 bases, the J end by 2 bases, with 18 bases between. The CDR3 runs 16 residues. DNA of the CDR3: TGTGCCAGCAGCGGCACGCCGGGACCCCCTCAAGAGACCCAGTACTTC. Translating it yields CASSGTPGPPQETQYF.

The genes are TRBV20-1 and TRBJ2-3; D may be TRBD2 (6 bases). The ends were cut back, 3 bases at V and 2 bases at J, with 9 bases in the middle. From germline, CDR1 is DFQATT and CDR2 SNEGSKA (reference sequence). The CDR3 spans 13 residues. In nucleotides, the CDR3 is TGCAGTGCTAGGGGGGGTAACACAGATACGCAGTATTTT. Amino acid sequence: CSARGGNTDTQYF.

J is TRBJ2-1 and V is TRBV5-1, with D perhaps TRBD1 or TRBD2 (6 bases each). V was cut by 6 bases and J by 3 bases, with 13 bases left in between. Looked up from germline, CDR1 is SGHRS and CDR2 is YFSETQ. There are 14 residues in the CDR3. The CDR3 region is CASTTGGIYNEQFF. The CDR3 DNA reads TGCGCCAGCACTACCGGGGGCATCTACAATGAGCAGTTCTTC.

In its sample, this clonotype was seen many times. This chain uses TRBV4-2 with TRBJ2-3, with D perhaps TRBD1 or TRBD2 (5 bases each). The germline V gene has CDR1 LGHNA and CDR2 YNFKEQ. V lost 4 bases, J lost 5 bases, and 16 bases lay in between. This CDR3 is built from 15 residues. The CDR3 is CASSPPDGAGDTQYF. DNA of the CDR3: TGTGCCAGCAGCCCCCCGGACGGGGCGGGAGATACGCAGTATTTT.

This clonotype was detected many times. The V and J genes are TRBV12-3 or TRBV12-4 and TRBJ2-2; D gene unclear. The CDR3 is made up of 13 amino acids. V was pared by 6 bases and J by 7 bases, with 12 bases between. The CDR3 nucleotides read TGTGCCAGCAGCCCCATTAAGAACGGGGAGCTGTTTTTT. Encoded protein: CASSPIKNGELFF.

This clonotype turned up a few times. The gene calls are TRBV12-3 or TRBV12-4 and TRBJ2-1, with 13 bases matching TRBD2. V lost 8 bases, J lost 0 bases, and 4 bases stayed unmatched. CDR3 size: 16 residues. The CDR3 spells CASHWTSGSSYNEQFF. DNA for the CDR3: TGTGCCAGCCATTGGACTAGCGGGAGCTCCTACAATGAGCAGTTCTTC.

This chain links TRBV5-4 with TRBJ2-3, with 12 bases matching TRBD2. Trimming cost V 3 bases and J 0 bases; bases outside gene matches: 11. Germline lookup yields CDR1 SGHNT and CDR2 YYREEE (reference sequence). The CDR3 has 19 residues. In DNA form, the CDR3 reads TGTGCCAGCAGCTCACCGACTAGCGGGAGATGGGGGAGCACAGATACGCAGTATTTT. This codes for CASSSPTSGRWGSTDTQYF. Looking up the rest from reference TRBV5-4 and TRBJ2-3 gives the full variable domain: ETGVTQSPTHLIKTRGQQVTLRCSSQSGHNTVSWYQQALGQGPQFIFQYYREEENGRGNFPPRFSGLQFPNYSSELNVNALELDDSALYLCASSSPTSGRWGSTDTQYFGPGTRLTVL.

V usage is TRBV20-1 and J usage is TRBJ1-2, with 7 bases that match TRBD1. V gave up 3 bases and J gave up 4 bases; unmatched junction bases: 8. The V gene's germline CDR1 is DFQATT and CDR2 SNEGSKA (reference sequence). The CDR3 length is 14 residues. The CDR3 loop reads CSASERQGFYGYTF. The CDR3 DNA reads TGCAGTGCTAGTGAGCGACAGGGCTTCTATGGCTACACCTTC.

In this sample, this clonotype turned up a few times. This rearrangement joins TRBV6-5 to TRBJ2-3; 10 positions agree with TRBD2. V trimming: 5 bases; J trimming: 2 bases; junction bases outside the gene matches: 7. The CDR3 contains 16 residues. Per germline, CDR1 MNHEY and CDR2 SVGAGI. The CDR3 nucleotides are TGTGCCAGCAGTCCAGAGACTAGCGGGTACACAGATACGCAGTATTTT. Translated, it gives CASSPETSGYTDTQYF.

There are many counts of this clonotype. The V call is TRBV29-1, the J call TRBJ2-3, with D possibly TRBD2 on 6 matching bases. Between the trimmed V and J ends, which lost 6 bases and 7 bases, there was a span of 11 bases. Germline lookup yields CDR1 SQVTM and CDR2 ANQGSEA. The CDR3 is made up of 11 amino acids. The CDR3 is CSVDYRYTQYF. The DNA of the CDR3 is TGCAGCGTGGACTACCGGTATACGCAGTATTTT.

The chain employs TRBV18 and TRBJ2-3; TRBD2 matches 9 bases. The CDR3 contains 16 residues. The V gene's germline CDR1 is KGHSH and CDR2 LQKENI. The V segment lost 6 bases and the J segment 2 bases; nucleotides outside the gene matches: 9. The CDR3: CASSGGLATFTDTQYF. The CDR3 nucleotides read TGTGCCAGCTCGGGAGGACTAGCGACCTTCACAGATACGCAGTATTTT.

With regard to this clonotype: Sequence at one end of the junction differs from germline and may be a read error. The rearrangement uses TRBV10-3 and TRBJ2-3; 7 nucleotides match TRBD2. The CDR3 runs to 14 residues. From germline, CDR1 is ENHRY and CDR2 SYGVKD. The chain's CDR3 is CAISESLAADAQYF. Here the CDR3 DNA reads TGTGCCATCAGTGAGAGTCTAGCGGCAGATGCGCAGTATTTT.

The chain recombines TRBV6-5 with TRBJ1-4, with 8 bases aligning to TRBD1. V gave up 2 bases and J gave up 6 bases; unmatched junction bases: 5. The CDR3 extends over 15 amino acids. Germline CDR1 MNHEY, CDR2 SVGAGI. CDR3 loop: CASSYGQGADEKLFF. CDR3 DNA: TGTGCCAGCAGTTACGGGCAGGGGGCTGATGAAAAACTGTTTTTT.

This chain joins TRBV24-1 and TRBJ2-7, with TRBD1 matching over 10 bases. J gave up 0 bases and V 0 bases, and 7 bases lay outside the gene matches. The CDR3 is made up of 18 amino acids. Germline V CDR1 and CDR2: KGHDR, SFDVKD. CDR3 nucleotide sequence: TGTGCCACCAGTGATTTGAAGCGGGACAGGGGATACTCCTACGAGCAGTACTTC. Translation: CATSDLKRDRGYSYEQYF.

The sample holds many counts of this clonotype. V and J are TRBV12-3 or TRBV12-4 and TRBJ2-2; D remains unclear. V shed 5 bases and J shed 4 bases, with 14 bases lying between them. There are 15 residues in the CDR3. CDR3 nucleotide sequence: TGTGCCAGCAGTGGGCGCCGGGCGAGCACCGGGGAGCTGTTTTTT. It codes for CASSGRRASTGELFF.

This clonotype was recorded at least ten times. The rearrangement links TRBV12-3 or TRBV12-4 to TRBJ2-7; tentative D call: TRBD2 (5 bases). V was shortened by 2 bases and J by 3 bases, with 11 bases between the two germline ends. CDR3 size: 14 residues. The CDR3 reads CASSLRRQDYEQYF. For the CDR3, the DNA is TGTGCCAGCAGTTTAAGGAGGCAGGACTACGAGCAGTACTTC.

CDR3 in DNA: TGTGCCAGCAGTTTTGTGCAGGGAGGGGGAAACGAGCAGTACTTC. It yields the protein CASSFVQGGGNEQYF. The chain links TRBV27 to TRBJ2-7; D perhaps matches TRBD2 (7 bases). From germline, CDR1 is MNHEY and CDR2 SMNVEV (reference sequence). The V and J ends lost 3 bases and 5 bases respectively, with 17 bases between them. This CDR3 has 15 amino acids.

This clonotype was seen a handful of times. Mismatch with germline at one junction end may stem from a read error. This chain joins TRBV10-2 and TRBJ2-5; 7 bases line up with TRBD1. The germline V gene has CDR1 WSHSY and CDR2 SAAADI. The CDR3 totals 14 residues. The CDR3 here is CASRELQGEETQYF. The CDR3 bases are TGCGCCAGCCGTGAACTCCAGGGGGAAGAGACCCAGTACTTC.

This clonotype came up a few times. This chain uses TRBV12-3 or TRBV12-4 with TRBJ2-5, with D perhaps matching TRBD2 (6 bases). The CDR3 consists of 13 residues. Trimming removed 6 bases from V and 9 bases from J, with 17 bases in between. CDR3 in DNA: TGTGCCAGCAGCCCTGTTGGCGGGGAGGCCCAGTACTTC. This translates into CASSPVGGEAQYF.

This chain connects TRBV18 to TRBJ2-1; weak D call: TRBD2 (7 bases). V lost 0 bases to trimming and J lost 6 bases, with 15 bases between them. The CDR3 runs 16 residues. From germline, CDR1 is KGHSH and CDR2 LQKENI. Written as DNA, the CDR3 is TGTGCCAGCTCACCACCCCAGAGGGGGGGCCCCAATGAGCAGTTCTTC. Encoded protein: CASSPPQRGGPNEQFF.

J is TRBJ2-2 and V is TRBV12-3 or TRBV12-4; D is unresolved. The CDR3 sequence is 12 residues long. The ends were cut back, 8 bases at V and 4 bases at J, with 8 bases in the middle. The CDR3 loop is CASLGGTGELFF. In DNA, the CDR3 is TGTGCCAGCCTGGGTGGCACCGGGGAGCTGTTTTTT.

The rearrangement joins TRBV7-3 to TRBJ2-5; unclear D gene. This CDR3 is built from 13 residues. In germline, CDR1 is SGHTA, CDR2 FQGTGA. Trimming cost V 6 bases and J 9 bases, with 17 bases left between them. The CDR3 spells CASSPSPLEPQYF. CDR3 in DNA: TGTGCCAGCAGTCCTAGTCCACTCGAGCCCCAGTACTTC.

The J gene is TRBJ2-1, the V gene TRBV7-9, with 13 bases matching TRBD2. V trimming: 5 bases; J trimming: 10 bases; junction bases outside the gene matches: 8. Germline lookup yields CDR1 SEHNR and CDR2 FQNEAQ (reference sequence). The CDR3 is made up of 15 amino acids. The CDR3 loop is CASSIGLAGEGEQFF. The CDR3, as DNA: TGTGCCAGCAGCATTGGACTAGCGGGAGAGGGAGAGCAGTTCTTC.

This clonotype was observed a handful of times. The CDR3 sequence is CASSVVGGRVDTQYF. In DNA, the CDR3 is TGCGCCAGCAGCGTCGTGGGCGGGAGAGTTGATACGCAGTATTTT. The V gene is TRBV4-1, the J gene TRBJ2-3; 7 bases agree with TRBD2. CDR3 size: 15 residues. V trimming: 5 bases; J trimming: 6 bases; junction bases outside the gene matches: 11. In germline, CDR1 is MGHRA, CDR2 YSYEKL.

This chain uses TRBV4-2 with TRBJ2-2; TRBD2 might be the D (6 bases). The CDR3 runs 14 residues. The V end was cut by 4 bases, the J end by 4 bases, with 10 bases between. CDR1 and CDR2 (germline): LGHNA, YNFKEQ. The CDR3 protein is CASSPRGFTGELFF. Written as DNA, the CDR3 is TGTGCCAGCAGCCCCCGGGGGTTCACCGGGGAGCTGTTTTTT.

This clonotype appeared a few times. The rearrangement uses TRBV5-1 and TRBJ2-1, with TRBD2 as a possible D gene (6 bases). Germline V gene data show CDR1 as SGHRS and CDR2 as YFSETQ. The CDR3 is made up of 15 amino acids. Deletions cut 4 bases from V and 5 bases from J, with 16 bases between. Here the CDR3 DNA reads TGCGCCAGCAGCCCCCGGGACCGGAGGGACAATGAGCAGTTCTTC. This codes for CASSPRDRRDNEQFF.

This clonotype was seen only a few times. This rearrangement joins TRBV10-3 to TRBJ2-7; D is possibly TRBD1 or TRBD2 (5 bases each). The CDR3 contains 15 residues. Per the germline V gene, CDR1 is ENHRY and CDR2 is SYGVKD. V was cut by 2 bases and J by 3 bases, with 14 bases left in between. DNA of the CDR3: TGTGCCATCAGTGAGGAGGGGCGGTCTCTCTACGAGCAGTACTTC. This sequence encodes CAISEEGRSLYEQYF.

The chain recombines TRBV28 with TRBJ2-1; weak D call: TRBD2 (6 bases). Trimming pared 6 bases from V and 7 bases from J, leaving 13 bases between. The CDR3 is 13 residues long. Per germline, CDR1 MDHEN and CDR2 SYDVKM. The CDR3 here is CASSFPGRNEQFF. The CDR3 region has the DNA TGTGCCAGCAGCTTTCCTGGGAGGAATGAGCAGTTCTTC. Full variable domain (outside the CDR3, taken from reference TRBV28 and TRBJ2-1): DVKVTQSSRYLVKRTGEKVFLECVQDMDHENMFWYRQDPGLGLRLIYFSYDVKMKEKGDIPEGYSVSREKKERFSLILESASTNQTSMYLCASSFPGRNEQFFGPGTRLTVL.